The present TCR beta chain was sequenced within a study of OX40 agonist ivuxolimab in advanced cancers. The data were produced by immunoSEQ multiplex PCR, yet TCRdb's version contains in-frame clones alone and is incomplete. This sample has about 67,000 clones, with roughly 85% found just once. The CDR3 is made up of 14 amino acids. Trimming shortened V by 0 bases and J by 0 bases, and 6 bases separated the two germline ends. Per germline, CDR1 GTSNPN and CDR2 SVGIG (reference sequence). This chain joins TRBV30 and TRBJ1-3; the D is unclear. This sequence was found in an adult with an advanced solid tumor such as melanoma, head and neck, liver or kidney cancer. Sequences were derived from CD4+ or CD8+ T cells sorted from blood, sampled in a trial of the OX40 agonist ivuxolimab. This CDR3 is CAWSVRSSGNTIYF. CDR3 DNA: TGTGCCTGGAGTGTCAGGAGCTCTGGAAACACCATATATTTT. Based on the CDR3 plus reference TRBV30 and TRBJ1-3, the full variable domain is SQTIHQWPATLVQPVGSPLSLECTVEGTSNPNLYWYRQAAGRGLQLLFYSVGIGQISSEVPQNLSASRPQDRQFILSSKKLLLSDSGFYLCAWSVRSSGNTIYFGEGSWLTVV.